This TCR beta chain comes out of a study of T cell changes during pregnancy in multiple sclerosis. This table comes from immunoSEQ multiplex PCR, and its TCRdb copy is limited to in-frame clones, with some not included. The sample has some 100,000 clones, around 90% seen once. The clonotype comes from a female donor with multiple sclerosis, enrolled in a pregnancy study. The sequencing used peripheral blood, collected in the second trimester of pregnancy.

The CDR3 loop is CASSLGTRLNYGYTF. The CDR3 DNA follows: TGTGCCAGCAGCTTAGGAACGCGGTTAAACTATGGCTACACCTTC. V usage is TRBV11-2 and J usage is TRBJ1-2; D is unresolved. Trimming took off 1 base at V and 2 bases at J, with 11 bases between the two ends. CDR1 and CDR2 (germline): SGHAT, FQNNGV. CDR3 length equals 15 residues.